Sequencing of this TCR beta chain was carried out in a study of technical replicates of blood from several donors. This CDR3 is 13 amino acids long. Looked up from germline, CDR1 is LNHDA and CDR2 is SQIVND (reference sequence). V gave up 3 bases and J gave up 6 bases, with 11 bases separating them. Profiling relied on immunoSEQ multiplex PCR, and the TCRdb table lists in-frame clones only, not all of them. The sample lists some 87,000 clones; approximately 96% were seen once. This TCR was recovered from a human donor in good health. The sample was T cells isolated from PBMCs. This sequence joins TRBV19 and TRBJ1-1; D remains ambiguous. The DNA for the CDR3 is TGTGCCAGTAGTATCGGGGTGTCTGCTGAAGCTTTCTTT. Its translation is CASSIGVSAEAFF. The complete variable domain, with remaining parts taken from reference TRBV19 and TRBJ1-1, reads DGGITQSPKYLFRKEGQNVTLSCEQNLNHDAMYWYRQDPGQGLRLIYYSQIVNDFQKGDIAEGYSVSREKKESFPLTVTSAQKNPTAFYLCASSIGVSAEAFFGQGTRLTVV.